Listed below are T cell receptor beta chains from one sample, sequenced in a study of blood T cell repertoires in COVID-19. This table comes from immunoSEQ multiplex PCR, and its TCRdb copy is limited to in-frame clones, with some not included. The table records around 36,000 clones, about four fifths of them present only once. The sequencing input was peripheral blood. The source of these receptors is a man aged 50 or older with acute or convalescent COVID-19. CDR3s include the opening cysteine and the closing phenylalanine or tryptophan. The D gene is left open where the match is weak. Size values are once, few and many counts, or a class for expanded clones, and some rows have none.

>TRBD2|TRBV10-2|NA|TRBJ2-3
CASRPWRGGRTDTQYF
TGCGCCAGCAGGCCCTGGCGGGGGGGCCGCACAGATACGCAGTATTTT
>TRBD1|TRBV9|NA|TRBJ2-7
CASSVGSGGWYEQYF
TGTGCCAGCAGCGTAGGTTCAGGGGGTTGGTACGAGCAGTACTTC
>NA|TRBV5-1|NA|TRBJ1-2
CASSLGGGAERYGYTF
TGCGCCAGCAGCTTGGGCGGCGGAGCGGAGCGATATGGCTACACCTTC
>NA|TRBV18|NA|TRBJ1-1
CASSTAQSTEAFF
TGTGCCAGCTCGACAGCCCAGAGTACTGAAGCTTTCTTT
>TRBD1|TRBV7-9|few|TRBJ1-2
CASSLAFQGGGYTF
TGTGCCAGCAGCTTAGCATTTCAGGGGGGTGGCTACACCTTC
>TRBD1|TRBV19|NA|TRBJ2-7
CASKGQVDSYEQYF
TGTGCCAGTAAAGGACAGGTGGACTCCTACGAGCAGTACTTC
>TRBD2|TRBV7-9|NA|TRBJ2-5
CASSLGASGPQETQYF
TGTGCCAGCAGCTTAGGGGCTAGCGGACCACAAGAGACCCAGTACTTC
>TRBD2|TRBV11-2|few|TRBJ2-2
CASSFGLAGTGELFF
TGTGCCAGCAGCTTTGGACTAGCGGGGACCGGGGAGCTGTTTTTT
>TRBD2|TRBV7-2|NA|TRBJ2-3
CASSSQRGATDTQYF
TGTGCCAGCAGCTCACAGCGGGGGGCTACAGATACGCAGTATTTT
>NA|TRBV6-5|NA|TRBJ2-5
CASSYSGRGVETQYF
TGTGCCAGCAGTTACTCGGGCAGGGGTGTGGAGACCCAGTACTTC
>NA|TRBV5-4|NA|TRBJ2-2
CASSTPFWGETNTGELFF
TGTGCCAGCAGCACTCCATTCTGGGGGGAAACGAACACCGGGGAGCTGTTTTTT
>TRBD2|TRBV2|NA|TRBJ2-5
CASFPLTSGETQYF
TGTGCCAGCTTCCCGCTGACTAGCGGAGAGACCCAGTACTTC
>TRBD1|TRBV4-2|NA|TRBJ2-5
CASSQGDSDQETQYF
TGTGCCAGCAGCCAAGGGGACAGTGATCAAGAGACCCAGTACTTC
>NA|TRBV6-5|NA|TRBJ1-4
CASSYRRGWEKLFF
TGTGCCAGCAGTTACCGCAGGGGTTGGGAAAAACTGTTTTTT
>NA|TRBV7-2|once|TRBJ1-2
CASSLEFRGGGTYGYTF
TGTGCCAGCAGCTTAGAGTTCAGGGGCGGGGGGACCTATGGCTACACCTTC
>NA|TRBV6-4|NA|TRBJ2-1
CASSDGSSYNEQFF
TGTGCCAGCAGTGACGGGAGCTCCTACAATGAGCAGTTCTTC
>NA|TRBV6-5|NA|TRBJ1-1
CASSYSMQWNTEAFF
TGTGCCAGCAGTTACTCAATGCAGTGGAACACTGAAGCTTTCTTT
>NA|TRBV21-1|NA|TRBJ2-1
CASSKGTLVCGNNEQFF
TGTGCCAGCAGCAAAGGGACACTTGTCTGTGGGAACAATGAGCAGTTCTTC
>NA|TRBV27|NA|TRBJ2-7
CASSPQGSYYEQYF
TGTGCCAGCAGTCCCCAGGGGAGCTACTACGAGCAGTACTTC
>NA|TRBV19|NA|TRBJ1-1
CASSMQQAASNTEAFF
TGTGCCAGTAGTATGCAACAGGCCGCCTCAAACACTGAAGCTTTCTTT
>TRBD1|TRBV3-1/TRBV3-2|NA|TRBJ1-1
CASSRGAGGIGTEAFF
TGTGCCAGCAGCCGGGGGGCAGGGGGCATCGGTACTGAAGCTTTCTTT
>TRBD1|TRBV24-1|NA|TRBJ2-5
CATSDPPRGTGTQETQYF
TGTGCCACCAGTGATCCCCCCCGGGGGACAGGAACGCAAGAGACCCAGTACTTC
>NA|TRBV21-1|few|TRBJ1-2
CASSFHRGAIDGYTF
TGTGCCAGCAGCTTCCACAGGGGGGCGATCGATGGCTACACCTTC
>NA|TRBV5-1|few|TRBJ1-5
CASRSSLNQPQHF
TGCGCCAGCAGATCCTCCTTGAATCAGCCCCAGCATTTT
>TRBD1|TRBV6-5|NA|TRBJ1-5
CASHGQGAGQPQHF
TGTGCCAGCCACGGACAGGGGGCAGGTCAGCCCCAGCATTTT
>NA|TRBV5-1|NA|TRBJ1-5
CASSLAVNFCNQPQHF
TGCGCCAGCAGCTTGGCGGTGAACTTCTGCAATCAGCCCCAGCATTTT
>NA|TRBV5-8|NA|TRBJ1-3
CASSFGGSDGNTIYF
TGTGCCAGCAGCTTCGGGGGATCAGATGGAAACACCATATATTTT
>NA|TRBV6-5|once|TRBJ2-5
CASSSLLGSQETQYF
TGTGCCAGCAGTTCCCTCTTGGGGAGCCAAGAGACCCAGTACTTC
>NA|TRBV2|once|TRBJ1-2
CASRSQGGSYGYTF
TGTGCCAGCAGGAGCCAGGGTGGGTCCTATGGCTACACCTTC
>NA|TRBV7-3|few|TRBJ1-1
CASSLNRNTEAFF
TGTGCCAGCAGCTTAAACAGGAACACTGAAGCTTTCTTT
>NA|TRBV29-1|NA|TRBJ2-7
CSVSGTGGYEQYF
TGCAGCGTGTCGGGGACCGGGGGCTACGAGCAGTACTTC
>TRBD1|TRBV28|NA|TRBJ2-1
CASSLYGTGNNEQFF
TGTGCCAGCAGTCTTTATGGGACAGGTAACAATGAGCAGTTCTTC
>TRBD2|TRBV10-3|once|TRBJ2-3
CAISETSGGANTDTQYF
TGTGCCATCAGTGAGACTAGCGGGGGGGCCAACACAGATACGCAGTATTTT
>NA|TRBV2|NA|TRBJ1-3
CASSGTAGKGNTIYF
TGTGCCAGCAGTGGGACAGCAGGGAAAGGAAACACCATATATTTT
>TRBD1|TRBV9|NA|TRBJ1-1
CASRVGTGNTEAFF
TGTGCCAGCAGAGTCGGGACAGGGAACACTGAAGCTTTCTTT
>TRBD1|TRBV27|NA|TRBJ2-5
CASSFDRGQETQYF
TGTGCCAGCAGTTTCGACAGGGGGCAAGAGACCCAGTACTTC
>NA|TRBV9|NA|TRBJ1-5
CASSLPGQPQHF
TGTGCCAGCAGCCTCCCCGGTCAGCCCCAGCATTTT
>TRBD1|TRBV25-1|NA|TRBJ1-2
CASGTGHGYTF
TGTGCCTCCGGGACAGGGCATGGCTACACCTTC
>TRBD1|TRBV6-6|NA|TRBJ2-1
CASSYSGQGNEQFF
TGTGCCAGCAGTTACTCGGGACAGGGCAATGAGCAGTTCTTC
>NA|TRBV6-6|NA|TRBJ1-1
CASRSPGLNTEAFF
TGTGCCAGCAGGTCCCCAGGGCTGAACACTGAAGCTTTCTTT